The next 21 T cell receptor beta chains were all read from a single sample in a study of blood T cell repertoires in COVID-19. TCRdb's table, derived via immunoSEQ multiplex PCR, lists solely in-frame clones and lacks some. This table has about 160,000 clones, approximately 91% appearing once. Material: peripheral blood. The receptor set was obtained from a man younger than 35 with acute or convalescent COVID-19.

The rearrangement links TRBV28 to TRBJ2-1, with a weak D call TRBD1 (5 bases). Per germline, CDR1 MDHEN and CDR2 SYDVKM. Deletions cut 2 bases from V and 2 bases from J, with 7 bases between. The CDR3 contains 14 residues. CDR3 sequence reads: CASSLEQAYNEQFF. The CDR3 DNA reads as TGTGCCAGCAGTTTAGAACAGGCCTACAATGAGCAGTTCTTC.

The V and J genes are TRBV5-1 and TRBJ2-7; D might be TRBD1 (7 bases). The CDR3 runs 14 residues. V lost 4 bases and J lost 9, with 20 bases in between. Germline CDR1 SGHRS, CDR2 YFSETQ. The chain's CDR3 is CASSLVEGAYRQYF. In DNA, the CDR3 is TGCGCCAGCAGCCTGGTGGAGGGGGCGTATCGGCAGTACTTC.

The chain has TRBV6-5 and TRBJ2-1; TRBD2 matches at 8 bases. CDR3 size: 14 residues. The V segment lost 5 bases and the J segment 3 bases; nucleotides outside the gene matches: 3. In germline, CDR1 is MNHEY, CDR2 SVGAGI. DNA for the CDR3: TGTGCCAGCAGTCGGCTAGCGGGCTACAATGAGCAGTTCTTC. It is translated as CASSRLAGYNEQFF.

The chain uses TRBV10-3 and TRBJ2-5, with 7 bases lining up with TRBD1. This CDR3 spans 12 amino acids. V lost 7 bases, J lost 4 bases, and 3 bases stayed unmatched. Germline V gene sequence: CDR1 ENHRY, CDR2 SYGVKD. The CDR3 DNA is TGTGCCATCAAGGGACAGTCAGAGACCCAGTACTTC. Translation: CAIKGQSETQYF.

The CDR3 bases are TGTGCCACCTCAACAGGGCTTAGGGGCAATCAGCCCCAGCATTTT. The encoded protein is CATSTGLRGNQPQHF. The chain combines TRBV24-1 with TRBJ1-5; D perhaps matches TRBD1 (6 bases). Germline assignment: CDR1 KGHDR and CDR2 SFDVKD. Trimming stripped 9 bases from V and 2 bases from J, with 16 bases between. CDR3 size: 15 residues.

This chain uses TRBV18 with TRBJ2-7, with D hard to call. The CDR3 totals 13 residues. V lost 0 bases and J 2 bases, leaving 5 bases between the germline ends. CDR1 KGHSH and CDR2 LQKENI come from the germline V gene. The chain's CDR3 is CASSPPATYEQYF. In DNA, the CDR3 is TGTGCCAGCTCACCACCGGCCACCTACGAGCAGTACTTC. The full variable domain, completed using reference TRBV18 and TRBJ2-7, is NAGVMQNPRHLVRRRGQEARLRCSPMKGHSHVYWYRQLPEEGLKFMVYLQKENIIDESGMPKERFSAEFPKEGPSILRIQQVVRGDSAAYFCASSPPATYEQYFGPGTRLTVT.

V usage is TRBV27 and J usage is TRBJ2-3; 9 bases are a match to TRBD2. This CDR3 has 20 residues. Germline CDR1 and CDR2: MNHEY and SMNVEV (reference sequence). Trimming took 0 bases from V and 0 from J; bases not matched to a gene: 13. The CDR3 nucleotides read TGTGCCAGCAGTTTATCTCCCCCGGTAGCGGGGGCGTCTAGCACAGATACGCAGTATTTT. Protein product: CASSLSPPVAGASSTDTQYF.

V usage is TRBV5-4 and J usage is TRBJ1-2; D unresolved. V lost 3 bases, J lost 3 bases, and 18 bases lay in between. CDR1 and CDR2 from the germline V gene are SGHNT and YYREEE (reference sequence). This CDR3 comprises 16 residues. In nucleotides, the CDR3 is TGTGCCAGCAGCTCCCAAACGGTCCGAGGAGACTATGGCTACACCTTC. The encoded protein is CASSSQTVRGDYGYTF.

The gene calls are TRBV6-1 and TRBJ2-7, with D hard to call. The length of the CDR3 is 13 residues. Germline V gene data show CDR1 as MNHNS and CDR2 as SASEGT. V shed 1 base and J shed 2 bases, with 6 bases lying between them. The CDR3 DNA follows: TGTGCCAGCAGTGAAGGGCTTCCCTACGAGCAGTACTTC. It specifies CASSEGLPYEQYF.

This clone has only one observation. This rearrangement joins TRBV7-9 to TRBJ2-7, with 8 bases identical to TRBD1. Germline V gene sequence: CDR1 SEHNR, CDR2 FQNEAQ (reference sequence). Trimming removed 3 bases from V and 1 base from J; junction bases left unmatched: 2. The CDR3 is 14 residues long. CDR3: CASSFGTGSYEQYF. The CDR3 DNA follows: TGTGCCAGCAGCTTTGGGACAGGTTCCTACGAGCAGTACTTC.

V gene TRBV5-5 combines with J gene TRBJ1-5; D is unresolved. The CDR3 consists of 14 residues. Germline assignment: CDR1 SGHKS and CDR2 YYEKEE (reference sequence). Trimming cost V 3 bases and J 0 bases, with 7 bases left between them. The CDR3 DNA reads as TGTGCCAGCAGCTCAAAAATTAGCAATCAGCCCCAGCATTTT. Its translation is CASSSKISNQPQHF.

The rearrangement uses TRBV30 and TRBJ1-4; no clear D. From germline, CDR1 is GTSNPN and CDR2 SVGIG (reference sequence). The CDR3 loop spans 13 amino acids. Trimming removed 4 bases at V and 8 bases at J, with 14 bases between. CDR3 protein: CAWTSRGNEKLFF. In DNA form, the CDR3 reads TGTGCCTGGACATCCAGAGGAAACGAAAAACTGTTTTTT.

This sequence joins TRBV30 and TRBJ2-3; a weak D match, TRBD2 (6 bases). In germline, CDR1 is GTSNPN, CDR2 SVGIG (reference sequence). The CDR3 sequence is 16 residues long. Deletions cut 5 bases from V and 5 bases from J, with 23 bases between. The CDR3 reads CAWGAGRTSGGDTQYF. The CDR3 DNA follows: TGTGCCTGGGGCGCCGGAAGGACGTCCGGGGGAGATACGCAGTATTTT.

The V and J genes are TRBV7-8 and TRBJ1-1; maybe TRBD1 (6 bases). In germline, CDR1 is SGHVS, CDR2 FQNEAQ. CDR3 length: 16 residues. V was clipped by 1 base and J by 7 bases, with 19 bases between them. The CDR3: CASSLVGVTGKNEAFF. The CDR3 region has the DNA TGTGCCAGCAGCTTAGTAGGGGTTACAGGGAAAAATGAAGCTTTCTTT.

The V and J genes are TRBV10-2 and TRBJ2-7; D uncertain. Germline loops: CDR1 WSHSY, CDR2 SAAADI. Trimming removed 2 bases at V and 4 bases at J, with 6 bases between. The CDR3 length is 12 residues. CDR3 sequence (DNA): TGCGCCAGCAGTGAGATAGATTACGAGCAGTACTTC. It specifies CASSEIDYEQYF.

The J gene is TRBJ1-1, the V gene TRBV11-2; D gene unclear. The length of the CDR3 is 13 residues. The germline V gene encodes CDR1 SGHAT and CDR2 FQNNGV. V dropped 5 bases and J dropped 0 bases, with 7 bases sitting between them. For the CDR3, the DNA is TGTGCCAGCAGCCATCCAATGAACACTGAAGCTTTCTTT. Its protein product is CASSHPMNTEAFF.

V gene TRBV6-2 or TRBV6-3 combines with J gene TRBJ2-6; possibly TRBD2 for D (7 bases). The V and J ends lost 0 bases and 3 bases respectively, with 21 bases between them. The germline gives CDR1 MNHEY, CDR2 SVGEGT. The CDR3 has 20 residues. In DNA, the CDR3 is TGTGCCAGCAGTTACTCCGCCCGGGAAGGGGGGGTTCATGGGGCCAACGTCCTGACTTTC. As protein: CASSYSAREGGVHGANVLTF.

The chain carries TRBV24-1 and TRBJ2-5; D possibly corresponds to TRBD1 (6 bases). The V end was cut by 1 base, the J end by 3 bases, with 11 bases between. This CDR3 contains 15 residues. CDR1 KGHDR and CDR2 SFDVKD come from the germline V gene. CDR3 bases: TGTGCCACCAGTGATTTTATACAGGGCAAAGAGACCCAGTACTTC. This sequence encodes CATSDFIQGKETQYF.

V gene TRBV7-6 combines with J gene TRBJ1-6; a possible D gene is TRBD1 (5 bases). Germline V lookup: CDR1 SGHVS, CDR2 FNYEAQ. The CDR3 is made up of 14 amino acids. V lost 1 base and J lost 11, with 12 bases in between. CDR3 in amino acids: CASSLGGLNPPLHF. CDR3 sequence (DNA): TGTGCCAGCAGCTTAGGGGGACTAAACCCACCCCTCCACTTT.

The rearrangement uses TRBV4-1 and TRBJ2-1; the match to TRBD2 covers 8 bases. The germline gives CDR1 MGHRA, CDR2 YSYEKL. After removal of 6 bases from V and 5 bases from J, the junction contained 6 bases not matched to a gene. The CDR3 has 14 amino acids. CDR3 amino acids: CASRGGGTNNEQFF. The CDR3 DNA sequence: TGCGCCAGCAGGGGCGGGGGGACTAACAATGAGCAGTTCTTC.

The chain carries TRBV14 and TRBJ2-1; unclear D gene. V lost 5 bases, J lost 0 bases, and 8 bases lay in between. Germline loops: CDR1 SGHDN, CDR2 FVKESK. This CDR3 has 14 amino acids. CDR3 region: CASSVRGSYNEQFF. The CDR3, as DNA: TGTGCCAGCAGCGTTAGAGGCTCCTACAATGAGCAGTTCTTC. The full variable domain, its missing parts supplied by reference TRBV14 and TRBJ2-1, is EAGVTQFPSHSVIEKGQTVTLRCDPISGHDNLYWYRRVMGKEIKFLLHFVKESKQDESGMPNNRFLAERTGGTYSTLKVQPAELEDSGVYFCASSVRGSYNEQFFGPGTRLTVL.